Following are 16 T cell receptor beta chains from one sample sequenced in a study of identifying expanded T cells in peripheral blood. The assay was immunoSEQ multiplex PCR, and TCRdb's table has in-frame clones only and misses some. This sample yields roughly 100,000 clones, of which around 88% are seen a single time; about 18% belongs to the top ten. Sequenced material: blood. The receptors were gathered from a person between 18 and 75 years old in good health.

This clone was counted a few times. V usage is TRBV9 and J usage is TRBJ2-5, with a tentative D call TRBD1 (5 bases). This CDR3 spans 15 amino acids. V was cut by 0 bases and J by 5 bases, with 14 bases left in between. Germline V gives CDR1 SGDLS, CDR2 YYNGEE. CDR3 in amino acids: CASSVEADNFETQYF. CDR3 coding DNA: TGTGCCAGCAGCGTAGAGGCGGACAACTTCGAGACCCAGTACTTC.

V and J are TRBV5-1 and TRBJ1-4, with 8 bases that match TRBD1. The trim removed 0 bases at V and 8 bases at J, leaving 9 bases unmatched. The CDR3 loop spans 16 amino acids. The germline V gene encodes CDR1 SGHRS and CDR2 YFSETQ. For the CDR3, the DNA is TGCGCCAGCAGCTTGGCAGGGCAGGGGGCTGGAGAAAAACTGTTTTTT. It encodes CASSLAGQGAGEKLFF.

The chain has TRBV7-2 and TRBJ1-5; TRBD1 agrees at 7 bases. The junction had 5 bases not matched to a gene; V was cut back by 2 bases and J by 7 bases. The CDR3 contains 14 residues. The germline gives CDR1 SGHTA, CDR2 FQGNSA. DNA for the CDR3: TGTGCCAGCAGCTTACAGGGGGGCAGGCAGCCCCAGCATTTT. Amino acids: CASSLQGGRQPQHF.

This clone occurred once. The V and J genes are TRBV4-1 and TRBJ1-4; 7 nucleotides align to TRBD1. Trimming cost V 0 bases and J 10 bases; bases outside gene matches: 11. Germline V lookup: CDR1 MGHRA, CDR2 YSYEKL. The CDR3 sequence is 16 residues long. CDR3 DNA: TGCGCCAGCAGCCAAGACCAGACAGGGAATATCGGAAAACTGTTTTTT. This translates into CASSQDQTGNIGKLFF.

J is TRBJ1-4 and V is TRBV16, with a tentative D call TRBD1 (5 bases). Trimming removed 4 bases from V and 7 bases from J, with 43 bases in between. Germline V lookup: CDR1 KGHSY, CDR2 FQNENV. The CDR3 is 24 amino acids. This chain's CDR3 is CASSRTPSENYRQIPSYEAEKLFF. CDR3 coding DNA: TGTGCCAGCAGCCGCACGCCCTCCGAGAATTACCGACAGATACCATCTTACGAGGCTGAAAAACTGTTTTTT.

This chain uses TRBV11-2 with TRBJ2-5; 10 bases map to TRBD2. Germline CDR1 and CDR2: SGHAT and FQNNGV. This CDR3 is 15 amino acids long. V trimming: 3 bases; J trimming: 5 bases; junction bases outside the gene matches: 6. As DNA, the CDR3 is TGTGCCAGCAGCTTTGGACTAGCGGTCGCTGAGACCCAGTACTTC. This codes for CASSFGLAVAETQYF.

The table lists this clone with a count of one. The rearrangement uses TRBV11-2 and TRBJ2-5; TRBD1 matches at 7 bases. The CDR3 is 13 amino acids. The ends lost 4 bases at V and 4 bases at J; junction bases unmatched: 3. The germline gives CDR1 SGHAT, CDR2 FQNNGV. The CDR3 loop reads CASSWRTGETQYF. The CDR3 DNA is TGTGCCAGCAGCTGGCGGACAGGAGAGACCCAGTACTTC.

The chain has TRBV10-2 and TRBJ1-5; D is undetermined. With 9 bases removed from V and 5 bases from J, the gap between germline ends came to 8 bases. This CDR3 comprises 11 residues. Germline values: CDR1 WSHSY, CDR2 SAAADI. The CDR3 here is CASMVYQPQHF. CDR3 in DNA: TGCGCCAGTATGGTTTATCAGCCCCAGCATTTT.

V usage is TRBV9 and J usage is TRBJ2-3; a weak D match, TRBD1 (5 bases). The CDR3 runs to 16 residues. Per the germline V gene, CDR1 is SGDLS and CDR2 is YYNGEE. V dropped 0 bases and J dropped 1 base, with 12 bases sitting between them. CDR3 bases: TGTGCCAGCAGCGTAGTACCGCAGGGTGGCACAGATACGCAGTATTTT. Translation: CASSVVPQGGTDTQYF.

This clone has a handful of counts. V gene TRBV2 combines with J gene TRBJ1-5; the match to TRBD1 covers 10 bases. Per germline, CDR1 SNHLY and CDR2 FYNNEI. J gave up 6 bases and V 6 bases, and 2 bases lay outside the gene matches. This CDR3 is built from 13 residues. This CDR3 reads CASRGQGGQPQHF. CDR3 sequence (DNA): TGTGCCAGCAGAGGACAGGGGGGTCAGCCCCAGCATTTT.

The table lists this clone with a count of one. This sequence joins TRBV5-6 and TRBJ2-2; no definite D call. Germline-derived CDR1 and CDR2 are SGHDT and YYEEEE. With 4 bases removed from V and 4 bases from J, the gap between germline ends came to 8 bases. CDR3 length: 13 residues. Here the CDR3 DNA reads TGTGCCAGCAGCCCCTCGGGCACCGGGGAGCTGTTTTTT. Encoded protein: CASSPSGTGELFF.

The chain employs TRBV2 and TRBJ2-1, with 10 positions matching TRBD1. CDR1 and CDR2 (germline): SNHLY, FYNNEI. CDR3 length equals 13 residues. J lost 9 bases, V lost 8 bases, and 7 bases had no gene match. DNA for the CDR3: TGTGCCAGCGGGACAGGGGTGCGAGGTGAGCAGTTCTTC. Translation gives CASGTGVRGEQFF.

The V call is TRBV7-9, the J call TRBJ2-3, with 7 bases that match TRBD2. J was trimmed by 1 base and V by 4 bases; bases with no gene match: 8. There are 16 residues in the CDR3. CDR1 and CDR2 from the germline V gene are SEHNR and FQNEAQ (reference sequence). CDR3 sequence (DNA): TGTGCCAGCAGCTCTCCCATCAGCGGGGGCACAGATACGCAGTATTTT. It specifies CASSSPISGGTDTQYF.

The CDR3 bases are TGTGCCTGGGGTGGTGGAGAGACCCAGTACTTC. Translating it yields CAWGGGETQYF. The chain combines TRBV30 with TRBJ2-5; no definite D call. Between the trimmed V and J ends, which lost 5 bases and 4 bases, there was a span of 8 bases. This CDR3 has 11 residues. In germline, CDR1 is GTSNPN, CDR2 SVGIG (reference sequence).

This chain uses TRBV5-4 with TRBJ2-5; 10 positions agree with TRBD2. Germline trimming cut 4 bases from V and 5 bases from J; bases unmatched to any gene: 8. CDR3 length equals 15 residues. CDR1 and CDR2 (germline): SGHNT, YYREEE (reference sequence). The CDR3 sequence is CASSRGTSERETQYF. The CDR3 DNA follows: TGTGCCAGCAGCCGGGGGACTAGCGAACGGGAGACCCAGTACTTC.

J is TRBJ2-1 and V is TRBV4-3; D not certain. Germline CDR1 LGHNA, CDR2 YSLEER. The CDR3 covers 16 residues. V was trimmed by 3 bases and J by 6 bases, leaving 18 bases between them. The CDR3 bases are TGCGCCAGCAGCCAGGGCCCCTTTGGGCGGACCAATGAGCAGTTCTTC. Its translation is CASSQGPFGRTNEQFF.